This T cell receptor (beta chain) was documented in a study of T cell changes during pregnancy in multiple sclerosis. The table came from immunoSEQ multiplex PCR; TCRdb's copy has only in-frame clones and leaves some out. The sample gives around 59,000 clones, about 92% of which show up once; about 4% is in the top ten. V shed 4 bases, J shed 6 bases, and the junction held 12 bases outside the gene matches. Per the germline V gene, CDR1 is SEHNR and CDR2 is FQNEAQ (reference sequence). CDR3 length equals 15 residues. The sample consisted of CD8+ T cells from peripheral blood mononuclear cells, taken in the second trimester of pregnancy. This chain uses TRBV7-9 with TRBJ2-7; 7 positions match TRBD1. The clonotype originates from a female donor with multiple sclerosis, enrolled in a pregnancy study. CDR3 loop: CASSSEEDRHVEQYF. DNA for the CDR3: TGTGCCAGCAGCTCCGAAGAGGACAGGCACGTCGAGCAGTACTTC.